Below, 16 T cell receptor beta chains from the same sample are listed, as sequenced in a study of a mutant IDH1 vaccine in newly diagnosed glioma. Time point meaning: week 47, end of study. The study gave 300 ug of mutant IDH1 20-mer peptide per vaccine dose, with topical imiquimod. TCRdb's copy holds only in-frame clones and misses some; the assay was immunoSEQ multiplex PCR. This table holds tens of thousands of clones, less than 70% found once. Their recognized antigens are unknown. Sample: peripheral blood mononuclear cells (PBMCs), taken from a glioma patient whose treatment included an IDH1 peptide vaccine. The receptors stem from a man aged 35-49 years with glioma. Some clones in this sample may be carry-over from other donors' samples.

The chain combines TRBV5-6 with TRBJ1-4, with no clear D. In germline, CDR1 is SGHDT, CDR2 YYEEEE. V gave up 2 bases and J gave up 0 bases, with 5 bases separating them. This CDR3 has 14 amino acids. CDR3 region: CASSFGATNEKLFF. Written as DNA, the CDR3 is TGTGCCAGCAGCTTTGGTGCAACTAATGAAAAACTGTTTTTT.

The rearrangement joins TRBV5-4 to TRBJ2-2, with a tentative D call TRBD2 (5 bases). Germline assignment: CDR1 SGHNT and CDR2 YYREEE (reference sequence). V lost 4 bases and J lost 4, with 17 bases in between. The CDR3 has 16 amino acids. The CDR3 sequence is CASSPPGIIGTGELFF. DNA of the CDR3: TGTGCCAGCAGCCCGCCGGGGATAATCGGCACCGGGGAGCTGTTTTTT. Full variable domain (remainder filled in from reference TRBV5-4 and TRBJ2-2): ETGVTQSPTHLIKTRGQQVTLRCSSQSGHNTVSWYQQALGQGPQFIFQYYREEENGRGNFPPRFSGLQFPNYSSELNVNALELDDSALYLCASSPPGIIGTGELFFGEGSRLTVL.

The chain has TRBV6-1 and TRBJ1-5; a possible D gene is TRBD1 (6 bases). Germline V CDR1 and CDR2: MNHNS, SASEGT. This CDR3 is 15 amino acids long. Deletions cut 2 bases from V and 6 bases from J, with 14 bases between. CDR3 DNA sequence: TGTGCCAGCAGTGAAATCCGTACAGGGCCTCAGCCCCAGCATTTT. Protein: CASSEIRTGPQPQHF.

The chain employs TRBV6-5 and TRBJ1-1; D is possibly TRBD1 (5 bases). CDR3 length equals 16 residues. Germline CDR1 is MNHEY and CDR2 is SVGAGI. The V and J ends lost 2 bases and 0 bases respectively, with 13 bases between them. CDR3 sequence (DNA): TGTGCCAGCAGTTACAGGGGCAGGGCGATGAACACTGAAGCTTTCTTT. Its protein is CASSYRGRAMNTEAFF.

This chain joins TRBV6-1 and TRBJ2-3; the D is unclear. The V and J ends lost 4 bases and 1 base respectively, with 9 bases between them. The CDR3 spans 14 residues. Germline V gene sequence: CDR1 MNHNS, CDR2 SASEGT. The CDR3 loop reads CASSVEPRTDTQYF. Written as DNA, the CDR3 is TGTGCCAGCAGTGTAGAACCCCGCACAGATACGCAGTATTTT.

V gene TRBV6-1 combines with J gene TRBJ1-2; 7 nucleotides align to TRBD1. The CDR3 length is 16 residues. Germline assignment: CDR1 MNHNS and CDR2 SASEGT. Trimming took 1 base from V and 3 from J; bases not matched to a gene: 8. The chain's CDR3 is CASSEVWVRGDYGYTF. The CDR3 DNA reads TGTGCCAGCAGTGAAGTCTGGGTCAGGGGGGACTATGGCTACACCTTC.

The chain couples TRBV4-1 to TRBJ1-4, with 9 bases identical to TRBD1. V trimming: 1 base; J trimming: 8 bases; junction bases outside the gene matches: 5. The CDR3 totals 15 residues. Germline V gene sequence: CDR1 MGHRA, CDR2 YSYEKL. CDR3 loop: CASSQVSGQGEKLFF. Written as DNA, the CDR3 is TGCGCCAGCAGCCAAGTTTCCGGACAGGGGGAAAAACTGTTTTTT.

The chain carries TRBV4-1 and TRBJ2-7; D gene unclear. Germline V lookup: CDR1 MGHRA, CDR2 YSYEKL. The CDR3 loop spans 13 amino acids. The germline V and J ends were trimmed by 4 bases and 5 bases, with 12 bases remaining between them. The CDR3 region is CASSLRRYDEQYF. Written as DNA, the CDR3 is TGCGCCAGCAGCCTGAGGCGCTATGACGAGCAGTACTTC.

In this sample, this clone turned up a few times. The V and J genes are TRBV27 and TRBJ1-2; possibly TRBD1 for D (6 bases). This CDR3 is built from 15 residues. Germline CDR1 MNHEY, CDR2 SMNVEV (reference sequence). Trimming stripped 5 bases from V and 8 bases from J, with 21 bases between. This chain's CDR3 is CASSTYTEGGRGYTF. DNA for the CDR3: TGTGCCAGCAGTACCTACACGGAGGGGGGTCGGGGCTACACCTTC.

CDR3 region: CASSAGGRGYTGELFF. The CDR3 region has the DNA TGTGCCAGCAGTGCCGGTGGCAGGGGGTACACCGGGGAGCTGTTTTTT. The rearrangement joins TRBV2 to TRBJ2-2, with TRBD1 matching 7 bases. The CDR3 is 16 residues long. Trimming cost V 4 bases and J 3 bases; bases outside gene matches: 8. Looked up from germline, CDR1 is SNHLY and CDR2 is FYNNEI.

The chain uses TRBV7-6 and TRBJ2-5; D uncertain. The CDR3 is 12 amino acids. Trimming took off 5 bases at V and 0 bases at J, with 4 bases between the two ends. In germline, CDR1 is SGHVS, CDR2 FNYEAQ. CDR3 in amino acids: CASSIHQETQYF. DNA of the CDR3: TGTGCCAGCAGCATACACCAAGAGACCCAGTACTTC.

This chain links TRBV4-1 with TRBJ2-3; 9 bases are shared with TRBD2. CDR3 length: 16 residues. The germline V gene encodes CDR1 MGHRA and CDR2 YSYEKL. V lost 1 base, J lost 0 bases, and 2 bases stayed unmatched. CDR3: CASSQGLAASTDTQYF. The CDR3 nucleotides read TGCGCCAGCAGCCAAGGACTAGCGGCTAGCACAGATACGCAGTATTTT.

The chain is built from TRBV15 and TRBJ1-2; weak D call: TRBD1 (5 bases). The CDR3 has 17 residues. The V gene lost 2 bases and the J gene lost 3 bases, with 19 bases spanning the gap. In germline, CDR1 is LNHNV, CDR2 YYDKDF (reference sequence). CDR3 in DNA: TGTGCCACCAGCAGACTCCAAGGAGGGGCGGTCGACTATGGCTACACCTTC. This gives the protein CATSRLQGGAVDYGYTF. Combining the CDR3 with reference TRBV15 and TRBJ1-2 gives the whole variable domain DAMVIQNPRYQVTQFGKPVTLSCSQTLNHNVMYWYQQKSSQAPKLLFHYYDKDFNNEADTPDNFQSRRPNTSFCFLDIRSPGLGDTAMYLCATSRLQGGAVDYGYTFGSGTRLTVV.

The genes are TRBV9 and TRBJ2-7; D is possibly TRBD1 (5 bases). V was shortened by 0 bases and J by 2 bases, with 6 bases between the two germline ends. This CDR3 contains 13 residues. Per the germline V gene, CDR1 is SGDLS and CDR2 is YYNGEE. The CDR3, as DNA: TGTGCCAGCAGCGTAGGACAGACCTACGAGCAGTACTTC. Translated, it gives CASSVGQTYEQYF. Full variable domain (outside the CDR3, taken from reference TRBV9 and TRBJ2-7): DSGVTQTPKHLITATGQRVTLRCSPRSGDLSVYWYQQSLDQGLQFLIQYYNGEERAKGNILERFSAQQFPDLHSELNLSSLELGDSALYFCASSVGQTYEQYFGPGTRLTVT.

J is TRBJ1-1 and V is TRBV18; D is unresolved. Trimming took 4 bases from V and 0 from J, leaving 12 bases between them. From germline, CDR1 is KGHSH and CDR2 LQKENI. The CDR3 has 15 amino acids. The CDR3 DNA sequence: TGTGCCAGCTCACATACAGAATCCATGAACACTGAAGCTTTCTTT. Amino acids: CASSHTESMNTEAFF.

The chain is built from TRBV2 and TRBJ1-6, with D possibly being TRBD1 (5 bases). V was shortened by 4 bases and J by 4 bases, with 14 bases between the two germline ends. Per the germline V gene, CDR1 is SNHLY and CDR2 is FYNNEI. The length of the CDR3 is 16 residues. CDR3 region: CASSGGGRAYNSPLHF. In nucleotides, the CDR3 is TGTGCCAGCAGTGGTGGCGGCAGGGCGTATAATTCACCCCTCCACTTT.